The clone carrying this T cell receptor beta chain has a single count. Its antigen is not identified. Each donor gave one heparinised blood draw averaging around 120 mL. This specimen comes from a study of beta chain features in type 1 diabetes. Study results and limitations: Cells expressing TCR highly could be over-represented by cDNA sequencing.

cDNA synthesis used the whole RNA isolate, giving expressed TCRB sequences. Some clones are missing from TCRdb's copy, which holds only in-frame ones; the method was immunoSEQ multiplex PCR. This table has tens of thousands of clones, about a third appearing once. This CDR3 region has 11 residues. V gave up 10 bases and J gave up 8 bases, with 13 bases separating them. In germline, CDR1 is SGHTS, CDR2 YDEGEE. Source material: stem cell memory CD4+ T cells from blood. The chain carries TRBV5-8 and TRBJ2-4; tentatively, D is TRBD2 (5 bases). This clonotype originated in a woman aged 18-35 years in good health. DNA of the CDR3: TGTGCCGGCGACGGGCGGGACATTCAGTACTTC. Translating gives CAGDGRDIQYF. Complete variable domain (other parts from reference TRBV5-8 and TRBJ2-4): EAGVTQSPTHLIKTRGQQATLRCSPISGHTSVYWYQQALGLGLQFLLWYDEGEERNRGNFPPRFSGRQFPNYSSELNVNALELEDSALYLCAGDGRDIQYFGAGTRLSVL.